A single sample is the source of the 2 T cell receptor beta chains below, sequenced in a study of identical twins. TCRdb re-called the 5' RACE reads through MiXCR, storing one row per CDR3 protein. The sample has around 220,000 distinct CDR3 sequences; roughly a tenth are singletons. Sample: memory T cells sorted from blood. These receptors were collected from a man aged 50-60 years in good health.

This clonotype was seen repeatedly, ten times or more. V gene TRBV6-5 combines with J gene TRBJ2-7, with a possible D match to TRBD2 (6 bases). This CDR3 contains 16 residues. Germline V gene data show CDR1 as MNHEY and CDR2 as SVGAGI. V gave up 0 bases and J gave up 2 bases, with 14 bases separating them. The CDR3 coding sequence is TGTGCCAGCAGTTACTCGGGGGGTCCCCGTACCTACGAGCAGTACTTC. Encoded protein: CASSYSGGPRTYEQYF.

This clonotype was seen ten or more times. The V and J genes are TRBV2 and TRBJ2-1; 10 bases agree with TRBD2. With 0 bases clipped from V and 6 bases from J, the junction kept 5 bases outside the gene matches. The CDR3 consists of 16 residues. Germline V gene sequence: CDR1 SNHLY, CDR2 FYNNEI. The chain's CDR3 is CASSEAPLAGSNEQFF. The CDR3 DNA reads TGTGCCAGCAGTGAAGCGCCACTAGCGGGGAGCAATGAGCAGTTCTTC.